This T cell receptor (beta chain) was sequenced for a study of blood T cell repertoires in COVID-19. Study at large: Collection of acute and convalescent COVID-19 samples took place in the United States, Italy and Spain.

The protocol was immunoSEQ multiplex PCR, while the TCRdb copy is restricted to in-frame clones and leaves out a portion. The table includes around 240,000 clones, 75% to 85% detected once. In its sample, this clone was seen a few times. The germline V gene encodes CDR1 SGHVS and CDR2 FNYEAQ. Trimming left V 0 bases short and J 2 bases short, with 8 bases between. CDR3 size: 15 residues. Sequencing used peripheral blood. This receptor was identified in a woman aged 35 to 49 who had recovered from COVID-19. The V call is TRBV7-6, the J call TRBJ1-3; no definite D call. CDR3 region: CASSLAGGTGNTIYF. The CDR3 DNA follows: TGTGCCAGCAGCTTAGCTGGAGGGACTGGAAACACCATATATTTT. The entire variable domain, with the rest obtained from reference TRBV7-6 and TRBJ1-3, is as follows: GAGVSQSPRYKVTKRGQDVALRCDPISGHVSLYWYRQALGQGPEFLTYFNYEAQQDKSGLPNDRFSAERPEGSISTLTIQRTEQRDSAMYRCASSLAGGTGNTIYFGEGSWLTVV.